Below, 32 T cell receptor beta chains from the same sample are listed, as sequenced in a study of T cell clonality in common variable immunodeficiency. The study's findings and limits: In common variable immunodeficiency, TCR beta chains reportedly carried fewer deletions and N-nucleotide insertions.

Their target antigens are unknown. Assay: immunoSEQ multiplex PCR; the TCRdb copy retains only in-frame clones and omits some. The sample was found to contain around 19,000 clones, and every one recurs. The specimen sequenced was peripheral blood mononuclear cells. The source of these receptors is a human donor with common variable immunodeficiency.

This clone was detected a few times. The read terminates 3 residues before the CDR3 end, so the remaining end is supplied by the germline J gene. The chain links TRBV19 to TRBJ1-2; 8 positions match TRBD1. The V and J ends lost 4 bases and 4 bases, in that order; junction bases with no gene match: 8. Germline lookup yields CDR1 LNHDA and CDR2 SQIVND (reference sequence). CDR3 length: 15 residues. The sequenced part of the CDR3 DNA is TGTGCCAGTAGTACGACAGGGGCGTCACTCTATGGC. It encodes CASSTTGASLYG. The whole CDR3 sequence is CASSTTGASLYGYTF.

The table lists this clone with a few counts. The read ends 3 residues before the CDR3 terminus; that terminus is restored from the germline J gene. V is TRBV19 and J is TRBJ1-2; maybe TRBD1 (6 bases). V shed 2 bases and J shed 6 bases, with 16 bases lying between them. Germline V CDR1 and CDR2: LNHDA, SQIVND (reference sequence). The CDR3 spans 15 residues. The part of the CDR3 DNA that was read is TGTGCCAGTAGTATAAAGGGTGGGGGACACCATGGC. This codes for CASSIKGGGHHG. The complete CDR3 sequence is CASSIKGGGHHGYTF.

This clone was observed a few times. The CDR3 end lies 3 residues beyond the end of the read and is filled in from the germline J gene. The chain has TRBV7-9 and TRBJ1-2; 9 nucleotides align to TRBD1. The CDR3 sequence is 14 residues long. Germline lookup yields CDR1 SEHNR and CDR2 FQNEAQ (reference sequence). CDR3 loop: CASSLTGGVRGYTF. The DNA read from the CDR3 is TGTGCCAGCAGCTTAACAGGGGGCGTGCGGGGC. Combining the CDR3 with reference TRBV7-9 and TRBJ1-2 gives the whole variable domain DTGVSQNPRHKITKRGQNVTFRCDPISEHNRLYWYRQTLGQGPEFLTYFQNEAQLEKSRLLSDRFSAERPKGSFSTLEIQRTEQGDSAMYLCASSLTGGVRGYTFGSGTRLTVV.

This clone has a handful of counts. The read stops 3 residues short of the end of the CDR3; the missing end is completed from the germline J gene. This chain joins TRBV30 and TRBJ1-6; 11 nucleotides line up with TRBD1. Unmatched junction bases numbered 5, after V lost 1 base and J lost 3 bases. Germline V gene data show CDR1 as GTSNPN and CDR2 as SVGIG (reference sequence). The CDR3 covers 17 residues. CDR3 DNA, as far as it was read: TGTGCCTGGAGTGCCGGGACAGGGGGTTTCTATAATTCACCC. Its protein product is CAWSAGTGGFYNSP. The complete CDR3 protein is CAWSAGTGGFYNSPLHF.

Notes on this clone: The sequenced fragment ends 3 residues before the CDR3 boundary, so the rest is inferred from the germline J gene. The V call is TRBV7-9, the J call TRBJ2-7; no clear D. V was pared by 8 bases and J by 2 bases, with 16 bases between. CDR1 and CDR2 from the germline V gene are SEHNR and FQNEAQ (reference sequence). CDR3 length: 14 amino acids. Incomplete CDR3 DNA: TGTGCCAGCGTCTCGGTCACGAAGACCTACGAG. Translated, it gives CASVSVTKTYE. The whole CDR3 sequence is CASVSVTKTYEQYF.

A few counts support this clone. CDR3 amino acids: CASTPRAGNTGELFF. Incomplete CDR3 DNA: TGTGCCAGTACCCCTCGCGCCGGGAACACCGGGGAG. The gene calls are TRBV19 and TRBJ2-2; D gene uncertain. The read falls 3 residues short of the CDR3 end, and the missing part is taken from the germline J gene. Looked up from germline, CDR1 is LNHDA and CDR2 is SQIVND (reference sequence). The CDR3 totals 15 residues. The ends were cut back, 7 bases at V and 1 base at J, with 13 bases in the middle.

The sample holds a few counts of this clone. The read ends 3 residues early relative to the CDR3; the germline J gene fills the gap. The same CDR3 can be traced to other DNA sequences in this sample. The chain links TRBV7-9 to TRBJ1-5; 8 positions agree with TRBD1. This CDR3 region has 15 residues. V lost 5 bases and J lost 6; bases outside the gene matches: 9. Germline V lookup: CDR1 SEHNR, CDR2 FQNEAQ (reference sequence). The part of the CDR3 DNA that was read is TGTGCCAGCAGCCTAGACAGGGGCGGGCGTCAGCCC. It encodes CASSLDRGGRQP. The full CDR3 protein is CASSLDRGGRQPQHF.

The covered CDR3 bases are TGTGCCAGTATCTTACCGGGACAGGGAGAACATGGC. This codes for CASILPGQGEHG. The full CDR3 reads CASILPGQGEHGYTF. The V call is TRBV19, the J call TRBJ1-2, with TRBD1 matching 9 bases. The read halts 3 residues ahead of the CDR3 end, with the missing end drawn from the germline J gene. The CDR3 totals 15 residues. CDR1 is LNHDA and CDR2 is SQIVND in the germline V gene (reference sequence). The J segment lost 6 bases and the V segment lost 7 bases, leaving 12 bases of the junction unmatched.

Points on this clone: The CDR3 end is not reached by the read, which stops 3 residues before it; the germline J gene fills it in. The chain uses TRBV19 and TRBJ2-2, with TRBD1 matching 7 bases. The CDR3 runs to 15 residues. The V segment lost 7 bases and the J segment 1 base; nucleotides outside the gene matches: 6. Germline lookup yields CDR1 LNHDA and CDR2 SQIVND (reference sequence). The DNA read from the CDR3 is TGTGCCAGTAAACCGACAGGGTTGAACACCGGGGAG. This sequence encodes CASKPTGLNTGE. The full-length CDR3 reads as CASKPTGLNTGELFF.

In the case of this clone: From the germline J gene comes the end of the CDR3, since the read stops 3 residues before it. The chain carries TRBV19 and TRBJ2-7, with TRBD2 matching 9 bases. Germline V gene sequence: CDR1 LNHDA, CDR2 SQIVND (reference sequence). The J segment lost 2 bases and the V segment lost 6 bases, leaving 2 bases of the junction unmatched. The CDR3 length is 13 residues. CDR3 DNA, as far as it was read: TGTGCCAGTAGACTAGCGGGTACCTACGAG. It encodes CASRLAGTYE. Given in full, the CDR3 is CASRLAGTYEQYF.

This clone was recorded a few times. CDR3 sequence reads: CASSETGLSNQPQHF. Incomplete CDR3 DNA: TGTGCCAGCTCAGAGACAGGGCTGAGCAATCAGCCC. This sequence joins TRBV18 and TRBJ1-5, with 7 positions matching TRBD1. With the read ending 3 residues before the CDR3 end, the germline J gene is used to fill in that end. J gave up 1 base and V 5 bases, and 5 bases lay outside the gene matches. The CDR3 is made up of 15 amino acids. CDR1 is KGHSH, CDR2 LQKENI, per germline.

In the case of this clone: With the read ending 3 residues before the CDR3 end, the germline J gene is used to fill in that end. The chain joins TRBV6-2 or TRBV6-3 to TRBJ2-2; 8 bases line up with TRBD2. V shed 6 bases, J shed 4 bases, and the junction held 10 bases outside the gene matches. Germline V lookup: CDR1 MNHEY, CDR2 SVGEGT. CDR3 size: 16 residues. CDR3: CASRLAGTTTTGELFF. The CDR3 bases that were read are TGTGCCAGCAGGTTAGCGGGAACCACTACCACCGGGGAG.

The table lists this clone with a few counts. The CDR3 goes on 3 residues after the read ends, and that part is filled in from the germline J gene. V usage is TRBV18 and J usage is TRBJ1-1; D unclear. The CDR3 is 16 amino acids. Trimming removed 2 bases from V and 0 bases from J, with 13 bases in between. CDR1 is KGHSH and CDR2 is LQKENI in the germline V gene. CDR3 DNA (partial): TGTGCCAGCTCACCATCGAGGGTACCGTTGAACACTGAA. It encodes CASSPSRVPLNTE. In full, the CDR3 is CASSPSRVPLNTEAFF.

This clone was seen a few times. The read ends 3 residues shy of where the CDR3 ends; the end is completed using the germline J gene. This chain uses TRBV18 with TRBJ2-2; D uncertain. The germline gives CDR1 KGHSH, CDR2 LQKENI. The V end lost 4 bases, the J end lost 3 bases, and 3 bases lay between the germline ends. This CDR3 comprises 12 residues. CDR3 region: CASSLYTGELFF. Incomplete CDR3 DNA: TGTGCCAGCTCACTCTACACCGGGGAG. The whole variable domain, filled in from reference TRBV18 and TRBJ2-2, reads NAGVMQNPRHLVRRRGQEARLRCSPMKGHSHVYWYRQLPEEGLKFMVYLQKENIIDESGMPKERFSAEFPKEGPSILRIQQVVRGDSAAYFCASSLYTGELFFGEGSRLTVL.

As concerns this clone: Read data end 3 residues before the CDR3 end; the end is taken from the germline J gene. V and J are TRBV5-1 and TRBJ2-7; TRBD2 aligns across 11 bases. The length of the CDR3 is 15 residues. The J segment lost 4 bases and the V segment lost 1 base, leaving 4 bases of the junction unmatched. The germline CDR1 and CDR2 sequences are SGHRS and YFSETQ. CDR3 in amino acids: CASSLITSGSYEQYF. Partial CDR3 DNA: TGCGCCAGCAGCTTGATCACTAGCGGGAGTTACGAG.

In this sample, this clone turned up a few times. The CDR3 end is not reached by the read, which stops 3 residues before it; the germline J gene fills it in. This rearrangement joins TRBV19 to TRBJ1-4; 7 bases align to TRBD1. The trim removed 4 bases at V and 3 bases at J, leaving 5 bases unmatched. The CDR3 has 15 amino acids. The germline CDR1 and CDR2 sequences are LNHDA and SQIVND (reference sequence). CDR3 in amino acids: CASSNPGQPNEKLFF. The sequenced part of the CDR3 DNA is TGTGCCAGTAGTAACCCGGGACAGCCTAATGAAAAA.

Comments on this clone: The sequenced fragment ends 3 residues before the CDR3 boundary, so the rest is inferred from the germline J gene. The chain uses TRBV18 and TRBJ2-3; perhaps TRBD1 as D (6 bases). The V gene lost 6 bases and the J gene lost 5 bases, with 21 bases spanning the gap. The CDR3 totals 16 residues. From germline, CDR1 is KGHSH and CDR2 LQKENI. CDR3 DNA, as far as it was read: TGTGCCAGCTCCCATCGACAGGCGGTTGCAGGAGATACG. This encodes CASSHRQAVAGDT. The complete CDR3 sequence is CASSHRQAVAGDTQYF.

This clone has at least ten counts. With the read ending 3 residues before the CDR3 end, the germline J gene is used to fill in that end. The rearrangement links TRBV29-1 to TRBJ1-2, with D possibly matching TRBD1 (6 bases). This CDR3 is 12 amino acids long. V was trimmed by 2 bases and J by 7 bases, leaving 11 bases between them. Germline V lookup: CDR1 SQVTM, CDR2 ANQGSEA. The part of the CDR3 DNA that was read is TGCAGCGTTGAAAAGGGGGAAAGTGGC. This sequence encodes CSVEKGESG. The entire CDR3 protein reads CSVEKGESGYTF.

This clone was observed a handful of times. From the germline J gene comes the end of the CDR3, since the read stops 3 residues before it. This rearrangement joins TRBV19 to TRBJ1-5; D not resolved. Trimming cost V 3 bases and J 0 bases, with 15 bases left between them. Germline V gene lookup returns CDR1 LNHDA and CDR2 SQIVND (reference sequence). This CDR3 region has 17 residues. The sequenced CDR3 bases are TGTGCCAGTAGTATTGGCGGAGGCACCTATAGCAATCAGCCC. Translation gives CASSIGGGTYSNQP. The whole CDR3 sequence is CASSIGGGTYSNQPQHF.

CDR3 bases read: TGCAGCGCTGTACAGGGCCTAGCGGGGTACGAG. Translating gives CSAVQGLAGYE. The entire CDR3 is CSAVQGLAGYEQYF. The chain couples TRBV29-1 to TRBJ2-7, with 9 bases fitting TRBD2. The CDR3 end is not reached by the read, which stops 3 residues before it; the germline J gene fills it in. V dropped 7 bases and J dropped 4; count of bases not matched to a gene: 11. The CDR3 length is 14 residues. CDR1 is SQVTM and CDR2 is ANQGSEA in the germline V gene.

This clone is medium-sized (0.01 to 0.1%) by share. CDR3 sequence: CASSYRGTPGGYTF. Incomplete CDR3 DNA: TGTGCCAGTTCCTACCGAGGGACTCCCGGTGGC. The V gene is TRBV19, the J gene TRBJ1-2; the D gene is possibly TRBD1 (5 bases). The CDR3 end is not reached by the read, which stops 3 residues before it; the germline J gene fills it in. Trimming removed 8 bases at V and 7 bases at J, with 20 bases between. Germline V gives CDR1 LNHDA, CDR2 SQIVND (reference sequence). The CDR3 runs to 14 residues.

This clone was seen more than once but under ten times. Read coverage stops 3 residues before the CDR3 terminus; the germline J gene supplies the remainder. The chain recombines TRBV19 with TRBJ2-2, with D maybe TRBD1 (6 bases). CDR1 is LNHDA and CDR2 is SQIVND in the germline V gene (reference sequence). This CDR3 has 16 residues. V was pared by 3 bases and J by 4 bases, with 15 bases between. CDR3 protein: CASSMSGVRITGELFF. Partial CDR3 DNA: TGTGCCAGTAGTATGTCAGGGGTCCGTATCACCGGGGAG. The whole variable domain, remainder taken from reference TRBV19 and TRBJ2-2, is DGGITQSPKYLFRKEGQNVTLSCEQNLNHDAMYWYRQDPGQGLRLIYYSQIVNDFQKGDIAEGYSVSREKKESFPLTVTSAQKNPTAFYLCASSMSGVRITGELFFGEGSRLTVL.

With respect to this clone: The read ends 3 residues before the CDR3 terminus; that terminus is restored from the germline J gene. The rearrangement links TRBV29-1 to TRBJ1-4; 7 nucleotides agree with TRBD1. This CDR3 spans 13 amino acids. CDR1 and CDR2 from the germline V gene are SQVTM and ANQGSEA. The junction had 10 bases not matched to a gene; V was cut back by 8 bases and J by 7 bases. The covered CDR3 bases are TGCAGCTCCTCGAGGGGGCTCGGTGAAAAA. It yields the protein CSSSRGLGEK. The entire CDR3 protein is CSSSRGLGEKLFF.

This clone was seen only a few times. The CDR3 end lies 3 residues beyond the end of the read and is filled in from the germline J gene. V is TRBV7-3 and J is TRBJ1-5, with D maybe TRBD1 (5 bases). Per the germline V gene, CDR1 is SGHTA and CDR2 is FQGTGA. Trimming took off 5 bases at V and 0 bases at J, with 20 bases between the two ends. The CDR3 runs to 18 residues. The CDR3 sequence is CASSTSLGQLYSNQPQHF. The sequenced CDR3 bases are TGTGCCAGCAGCACGAGCCTGGGGCAGCTTTATAGCAATCAGCCC. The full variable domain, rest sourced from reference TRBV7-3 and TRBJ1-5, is GAGVSQTPSNKVTEKGKYVELRCDPISGHTALYWYRQSLGQGPEFLIYFQGTGAADDSGLPNDRFFAVRPEGSVSTLKIQRTERGDSAVYLCASSTSLGQLYSNQPQHFGDGTRLSIL.

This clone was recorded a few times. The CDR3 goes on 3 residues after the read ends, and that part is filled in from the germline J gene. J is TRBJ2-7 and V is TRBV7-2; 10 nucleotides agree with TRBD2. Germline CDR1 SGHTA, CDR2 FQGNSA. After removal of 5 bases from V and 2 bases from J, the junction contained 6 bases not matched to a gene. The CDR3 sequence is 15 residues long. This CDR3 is CASSQGLAVTYEQYF. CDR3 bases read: TGTGCCAGCAGCCAAGGACTAGCGGTTACCTACGAG. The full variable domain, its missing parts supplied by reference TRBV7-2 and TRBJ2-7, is GAGVSQSPSNKVTEKGKDVELRCDPISGHTALYWYRQSLGQGLEFLIYFQGNSAPDKSGLPSDRFSAERTGGSVSTLTIQRTQQEDSAVYLCASSQGLAVTYEQYFGPGTRLTVT.

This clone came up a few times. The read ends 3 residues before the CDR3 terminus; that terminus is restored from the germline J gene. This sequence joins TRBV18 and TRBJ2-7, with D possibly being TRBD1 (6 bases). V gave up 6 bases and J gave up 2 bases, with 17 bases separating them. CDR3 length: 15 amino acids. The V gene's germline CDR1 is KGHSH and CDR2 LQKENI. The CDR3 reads CASSRSGTTTYEQYF. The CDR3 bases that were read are TGTGCCAGCTCTCGTTCCGGGACAACTACCTACGAG.

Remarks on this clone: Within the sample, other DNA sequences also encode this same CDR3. This CDR3 reads CASSARQGTDTQYF. The CDR3 bases that were read are TGTGCCAGTAGTGCCCGACAGGGCACAGATACG. The chain combines TRBV19 with TRBJ2-3; D is perhaps TRBD1 (6 bases). The read gets to within 3 residues of the CDR3 end, and the germline J gene fills in the rest. CDR3 size: 14 residues. V lost 5 bases and J 1 base, leaving 10 bases between the germline ends. Germline V gives CDR1 LNHDA, CDR2 SQIVND (reference sequence).

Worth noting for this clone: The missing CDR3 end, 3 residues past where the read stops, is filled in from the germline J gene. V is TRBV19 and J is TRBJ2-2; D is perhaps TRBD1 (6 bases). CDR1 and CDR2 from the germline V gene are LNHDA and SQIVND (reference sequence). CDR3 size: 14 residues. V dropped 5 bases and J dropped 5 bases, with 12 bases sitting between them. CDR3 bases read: TGTGCCAGTAGTCGGAACAGGGTAACCGGGGAG. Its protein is CASSRNRVTGE. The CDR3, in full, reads CASSRNRVTGELFF.

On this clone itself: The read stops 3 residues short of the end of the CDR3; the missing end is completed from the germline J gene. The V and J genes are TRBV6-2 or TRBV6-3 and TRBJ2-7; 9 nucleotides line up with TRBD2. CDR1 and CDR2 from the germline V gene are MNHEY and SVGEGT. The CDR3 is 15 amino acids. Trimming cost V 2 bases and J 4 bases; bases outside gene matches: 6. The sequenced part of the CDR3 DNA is TGTGCCAGCAGTTACCTCGCGGGAGGGATATACGAG. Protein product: CASSYLAGGIYE. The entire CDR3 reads CASSYLAGGIYEQYF.

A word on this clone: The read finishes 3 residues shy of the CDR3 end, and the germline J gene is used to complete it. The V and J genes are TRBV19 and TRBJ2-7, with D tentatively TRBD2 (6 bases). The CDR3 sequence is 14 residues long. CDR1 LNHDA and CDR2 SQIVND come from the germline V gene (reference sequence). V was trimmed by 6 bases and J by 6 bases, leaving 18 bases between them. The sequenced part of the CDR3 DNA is TGTGCCAGTAGCCTTACGGAGGGCGGGGCCGAG. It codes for CASSLTEGGAE. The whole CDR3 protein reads CASSLTEGGAEQYF.

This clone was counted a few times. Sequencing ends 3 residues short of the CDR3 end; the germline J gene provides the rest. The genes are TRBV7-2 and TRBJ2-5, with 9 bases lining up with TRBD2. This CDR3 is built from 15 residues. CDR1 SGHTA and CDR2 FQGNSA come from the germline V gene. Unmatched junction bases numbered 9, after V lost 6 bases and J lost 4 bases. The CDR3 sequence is CASSRPSGVTETQYF. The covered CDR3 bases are TGTGCCAGCAGTCGGCCTAGCGGGGTAACAGAGACC.

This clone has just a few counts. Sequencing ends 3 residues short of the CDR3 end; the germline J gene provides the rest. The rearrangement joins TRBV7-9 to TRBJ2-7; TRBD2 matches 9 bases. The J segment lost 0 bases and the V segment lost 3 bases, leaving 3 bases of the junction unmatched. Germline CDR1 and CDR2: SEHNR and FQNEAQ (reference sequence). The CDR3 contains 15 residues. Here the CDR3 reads CASSLSGRSSYEQYF. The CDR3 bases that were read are TGTGCCAGCAGCTTGAGCGGGAGGAGCTCCTACGAG.